A single sample is the source of the 27 T cell receptor beta chains below, sequenced in a study of blood T cell repertoires in COVID-19. TCRdb keeps only in-frame clones here, not all; method: immunoSEQ multiplex PCR. The table includes about 45,000 clones, roughly 90% detected once. Sequenced sample: peripheral blood. All receptors derive from a human donor in a cohort sampled during active COVID-19.

The rearrangement links TRBV6-5 to TRBJ1-3; possibly TRBD1 for D (5 bases). Germline CDR1 is MNHEY and CDR2 is SVGAGI. The V gene lost 7 bases and the J gene lost 3 bases, with 16 bases spanning the gap. CDR3 length: 15 residues. The CDR3 loop is CASTKTRVFGNTIYF. CDR3 DNA sequence: TGTGCCAGCACCAAAACCAGGGTTTTTGGAAACACCATATATTTT.

The chain combines TRBV24-1 with TRBJ2-3; a weak D match, TRBD2 (5 bases). The ends were cut back, 2 bases at V and 1 base at J, with 6 bases in the middle. The CDR3 contains 14 residues. Per germline, CDR1 KGHDR and CDR2 SFDVKD. CDR3 residues: CATSDSGGTDTQYF. The CDR3, as DNA: TGTGCCACCAGTGATTCCGGGGGCACAGATACGCAGTATTTT.

The gene calls are TRBV21-1 and TRBJ1-3; the tabulated D call, TRBD1, remains unverified against the DNA. TRBV21-1 is annotated as a pseudogene. CDR3 size: 18 residues. In DNA, the CDR3 is TGTGCCAGCAGCAAAGTGGCCGTTGGACACGACTCTGGAAACACCATATATTTT. It encodes CASSKVAVGHDSGNTIYF.

The gene calls are TRBV10-3 and TRBJ1-1; no firm D call. The V gene's germline CDR1 is ENHRY and CDR2 SYGVKD. Trimming took 0 bases from V and 7 from J, leaving 9 bases between them. This CDR3 comprises 13 residues. The CDR3 region is CAISESNGVEAFF. The CDR3 DNA is TGTGCCATCAGTGAGTCGAACGGGGTTGAAGCTTTCTTT.

The chain couples TRBV5-4 to TRBJ2-7; D possibly corresponds to TRBD2 (5 bases). The CDR3 length is 12 residues. Germline V lookup: CDR1 SGHNT, CDR2 YYREEE (reference sequence). V was pared by 0 bases and J by 4 bases, with 5 bases between. DNA for the CDR3: TGTGCCAGCAGCTTGGGGAGGTACGAGCAGTACTTC. It is translated as CASSLGRYEQYF.

The chain links TRBV30 to TRBJ2-7, with 8 bases lining up with TRBD1. The CDR3 contains 13 residues. V gave up 4 bases and J gave up 9 bases; unmatched junction bases: 11. Germline V CDR1 and CDR2: GTSNPN, SVGIG (reference sequence). CDR3 residues: CAWNRQEGQGQYF. As DNA, the CDR3 is TGTGCCTGGAATAGGCAAGAAGGACAGGGGCAGTACTTC. The whole variable domain, filled in from reference TRBV30 and TRBJ2-7, reads SQTIHQWPATLVQPVGSPLSLECTVEGTSNPNLYWYRQAAGRGLQLLFYSVGIGQISSEVPQNLSASRPQDRQFILSSKKLLLSDSGFYLCAWNRQEGQGQYFGPGTRLTVT.

CDR3 sequence reads: CASRPQGAGNTIYF. As DNA, the CDR3 is TGTGCCAGCAGACCACAGGGGGCTGGAAACACCATATATTTT. This rearrangement joins TRBV6-5 to TRBJ1-3; TRBD1 matches at 8 bases. Trimming cost V 6 bases and J 2 bases; bases outside gene matches: 3. CDR1 and CDR2 (germline): MNHEY, SVGAGI. The length of the CDR3 is 14 residues.

The gene calls are TRBV3-1 (or the pseudogene TRBV3-2) and TRBJ1-1; D possibly corresponds to TRBD1 (6 bases). Per germline, CDR1 LGHDT and CDR2 YNNKEL (reference sequence). V lost 4 bases and J 3 bases, leaving 21 bases between the germline ends. This CDR3 contains 17 residues. CDR3 residues: CASSPPAGRGRDTEAFF. CDR3 nucleotide sequence: TGTGCCAGCAGCCCTCCGGCGGGAAGGGGGAGGGACACTGAAGCTTTCTTT.

This clone is a singleton in its sample. The V call is TRBV19, the J call TRBJ1-2, with 10 nucleotides matching TRBD1. The germline V gene encodes CDR1 LNHDA and CDR2 SQIVND (reference sequence). This CDR3 spans 14 amino acids. The V gene end was trimmed by 5 bases and the J gene end by 5 bases; junction bases not matched to a gene: 5. The CDR3 nucleotides are TGTGCCAGTAGTTCCGGGACAGGGGAATATGGCTACACCTTC. This codes for CASSSGTGEYGYTF.

The rearrangement links TRBV27 to TRBJ1-5; D is perhaps TRBD1 (5 bases). The CDR3 is made up of 15 amino acids. Germline assignment: CDR1 MNHEY and CDR2 SMNVEV (reference sequence). The V and J ends lost 0 bases and 11 bases respectively, with 17 bases between them. CDR3 loop: CASSLSGQGLVAQHF. The CDR3 DNA is TGTGCCAGCAGTTTATCCGGGCAGGGCCTGGTGGCCCAGCATTTT.

The chain uses TRBV19 and TRBJ2-2, with D unclear. Germline V lookup: CDR1 LNHDA, CDR2 SQIVND (reference sequence). CDR3 length: 16 residues. V lost 3 bases and J 0 bases, leaving 11 bases between the germline ends. CDR3 residues: CASSIIGTANTGELFF. In DNA form, the CDR3 reads TGTGCCAGTAGTATCATAGGTACAGCGAACACCGGGGAGCTGTTTTTT.

This clone was observed a few times. At one end, the junction sequence differs from germline, possibly due to a read error. The gene calls are TRBV12-3 or TRBV12-4 and TRBJ2-5, with D possibly TRBD1 on 6 matching bases. The CDR3 consists of 13 residues. The CDR3 region has the DNA TGTGCCAGCAGTTCCCCATTTGGGGCACAGGGCCACTTC. Translation: CASSSPFGAQGHF.

This chain uses TRBV12-3 or TRBV12-4 with TRBJ1-2; the D is unclear. The V gene lost 4 bases and the J gene lost 0 bases, with 6 bases spanning the gap. The CDR3 has 13 residues. The CDR3 DNA is TGTGCCAGCAGTTCCGACACTAACTATGGCTACACCTTC. Translation gives CASSSDTNYGYTF.

The CDR3: CASSFVGTGTLSYGYTF. The CDR3 region has the DNA TGTGCCAGCAGCTTTGTCGGGACAGGGACTCTTAGCTATGGCTACACCTTC. The rearrangement joins TRBV7-2 to TRBJ1-2, with 9 nucleotides matching TRBD1. The CDR3 sequence is 17 residues long. V dropped 3 bases and J dropped 4; count of bases not matched to a gene: 12. Germline lookup yields CDR1 SGHTA and CDR2 FQGNSA.

The rearrangement links TRBV19 to TRBJ1-5, with 8 bases matching TRBD1. Losses at the gene ends were 3 bases for V and 5 bases for J; bases not matched to a gene: 9. Germline CDR1 LNHDA, CDR2 SQIVND (reference sequence). This CDR3 contains 16 residues. The CDR3 nucleotides read TGTGCCAGTAGTATGAGGACAGGGAGGAAGGATCAGCCCCAGCATTTT. Residues: CASSMRTGRKDQPQHF. Full variable domain (outside the CDR3, taken from reference TRBV19 and TRBJ1-5): DGGITQSPKYLFRKEGQNVTLSCEQNLNHDAMYWYRQDPGQGLRLIYYSQIVNDFQKGDIAEGYSVSREKKESFPLTVTSAQKNPTAFYLCASSMRTGRKDQPQHFGDGTRLSIL.

This clone was found a few times. The chain links TRBV12-3 or TRBV12-4 to TRBJ2-7; 8 nucleotides match TRBD1. The CDR3 length is 13 residues. Trimming at V came to 6 bases and at J to 6 bases, leaving 7 bases not matched to a gene. DNA for the CDR3: TGTGCCAGCAGCCGTCAGGGGGCAAGCGAGCAGTACTTC. This translates into CASSRQGASEQYF.

This clone was seen only a few times. The chain recombines TRBV10-1 with TRBJ2-3; D is ambiguous. Germline CDR1 WNHNN, CDR2 SYGVQD (reference sequence). The CDR3 has 19 amino acids. Trimming cost V 0 bases and J 1 base, with 20 bases left between them. CDR3 sequence: CASSESNPGQPQRTDTQYF. The CDR3 DNA reads as TGCGCCAGCAGTGAGTCGAATCCAGGTCAGCCCCAACGCACAGATACGCAGTATTTT.

This clone has more than one count but fewer than ten. The V gene is TRBV28, the J gene TRBJ2-7, with TRBD1 matching 7 bases. V lost 4 bases to trimming and J lost 0 bases; unmatched junction nucleotides: 6. Per germline, CDR1 MDHEN and CDR2 SYDVKM. The length of the CDR3 is 15 residues. The CDR3 DNA reads TGTGCCAGCAGTTCGGCGGCAGGGGGCTCCTACGAGCAGTACTTC. It specifies CASSSAAGGSYEQYF. The entire variable domain, with the rest obtained from reference TRBV28 and TRBJ2-7, is as follows: DVKVTQSSRYLVKRTGEKVFLECVQDMDHENMFWYRQDPGLGLRLIYFSYDVKMKEKGDIPEGYSVSREKKERFSLILESASTNQTSMYLCASSSAAGGSYEQYFGPGTRLTVT.

The rearrangement joins TRBV4-2 to TRBJ2-3; TRBD2 matches 10 bases. The trim removed 0 bases at V and 4 bases at J, leaving 4 bases unmatched. Germline V gene sequence: CDR1 LGHNA, CDR2 YNFKEQ. This CDR3 comprises 16 residues. DNA of the CDR3: TGTGCCAGCAGCCAAGAGGCCAGCGGGGGGGCAGATACGCAGTATTTT. Amino acids: CASSQEASGGADTQYF.

The rearrangement uses TRBV3-1 (or the pseudogene TRBV3-2) and TRBJ2-1, with 8 bases matching TRBD2. Looked up from germline, CDR1 is LGHDT and CDR2 is YNNKEL (reference sequence). V lost 4 bases, J lost 10 bases, and 18 bases stayed unmatched. The CDR3 is 17 amino acids. The CDR3 loop is CASSLTSGGVARGEQFF. The CDR3, as DNA: TGTGCCAGCAGCCTAACCTCGGGGGGGGTCGCCCGAGGGGAGCAGTTCTTC.

This chain connects TRBV18 to TRBJ2-3; 7 positions agree with TRBD2. Germline V lookup: CDR1 KGHSH, CDR2 LQKENI. The V and J ends lost 0 bases and 4 bases, in that order; junction bases with no gene match: 7. The CDR3 is made up of 16 amino acids. CDR3 sequence (DNA): TGTGCCAGCTCACCACCGGGGGGGGTGAAGGCAGATACGCAGTATTTT. It codes for CASSPPGGVKADTQYF. The variable domain in full, completed from reference TRBV18 and TRBJ2-3, reads NAGVMQNPRHLVRRRGQEARLRCSPMKGHSHVYWYRQLPEEGLKFMVYLQKENIIDESGMPKERFSAEFPKEGPSILRIQQVVRGDSAAYFCASSPPGGVKADTQYFGPGTRLTVL.

This sequence joins TRBV3-1 (or the pseudogene TRBV3-2) and TRBJ2-7; a weak D match, TRBD2 (5 bases). The V end was cut by 8 bases, the J end by 2 bases, with 16 bases between. CDR1 and CDR2 from the germline V gene are LGHDT and YNNKEL (reference sequence). CDR3 size: 14 residues. CDR3 sequence (DNA): TGTGCCAGCGAGAACAGCCCGGGGACCTACGAGCAGTACTTC. It yields the protein CASENSPGTYEQYF.

The chain uses TRBV6-2 or TRBV6-3 and TRBJ1-6; D perhaps matches TRBD1 (6 bases). CDR1 is MNHEY and CDR2 is SVGEGT in the germline V gene. V was clipped by 2 bases and J by 5 bases, with 16 bases between them. The CDR3 loop spans 17 amino acids. CDR3 coding DNA: TGTGCCAGCAGTTACAGGACCCCGGGACACCATAATTCACCCCTCCACTTT. Translating gives CASSYRTPGHHNSPLHF.

This clone came up once. The rearrangement joins TRBV7-9 to TRBJ2-7, with D uncertain. The germline V gene has CDR1 SEHNR and CDR2 FQNEAQ (reference sequence). CDR3 size: 12 residues. V was clipped by 4 bases and J by 5 bases, with 9 bases between them. This chain's CDR3 is CASSSYFDEQYF. CDR3 DNA: TGTGCCAGCAGCTCTTACTTCGACGAGCAGTACTTC.

The chain joins TRBV7-9 to TRBJ2-7; D ambiguous. The CDR3 totals 13 residues. Germline V gene lookup returns CDR1 SEHNR and CDR2 FQNEAQ (reference sequence). The V and J ends lost 6 bases and 5 bases respectively, with 14 bases between them. The DNA of the CDR3 is TGTGCCAGCAGTATGCTAGTTACCCACGAGCAGTACTTC. This translates into CASSMLVTHEQYF.

The V call is TRBV10-3, the J call TRBJ2-7; possible D gene TRBD1, 5 bases. The CDR3 has 12 amino acids. CDR1 ENHRY and CDR2 SYGVKD come from the germline V gene. With 6 bases removed from V and 3 bases from J, the gap between germline ends came to 9 bases. The CDR3 DNA follows: TGTGCCATCAGGGGGCAAAACTACGAGCAGTACTTC. It encodes CAIRGQNYEQYF.

This chain links TRBV15 with TRBJ1-5; D ambiguous. The CDR3 loop spans 12 amino acids. Per the germline V gene, CDR1 is LNHNV and CDR2 is YYDKDF (reference sequence). The V end lost 1 base, the J end lost 6 bases, and 4 bases lay between the germline ends. The CDR3 is CATSRVAQPQHF. CDR3 DNA: TGTGCCACCAGCAGAGTGGCTCAGCCCCAGCATTTT. Using reference TRBV15 and TRBJ1-5 for the parts outside the CDR3, the full variable domain is DAMVIQNPRYQVTQFGKPVTLSCSQTLNHNVMYWYQQKSSQAPKLLFHYYDKDFNNEADTPDNFQSRRPNTSFCFLDIRSPGLGDTAMYLCATSRVAQPQHFGDGTRLSIL.